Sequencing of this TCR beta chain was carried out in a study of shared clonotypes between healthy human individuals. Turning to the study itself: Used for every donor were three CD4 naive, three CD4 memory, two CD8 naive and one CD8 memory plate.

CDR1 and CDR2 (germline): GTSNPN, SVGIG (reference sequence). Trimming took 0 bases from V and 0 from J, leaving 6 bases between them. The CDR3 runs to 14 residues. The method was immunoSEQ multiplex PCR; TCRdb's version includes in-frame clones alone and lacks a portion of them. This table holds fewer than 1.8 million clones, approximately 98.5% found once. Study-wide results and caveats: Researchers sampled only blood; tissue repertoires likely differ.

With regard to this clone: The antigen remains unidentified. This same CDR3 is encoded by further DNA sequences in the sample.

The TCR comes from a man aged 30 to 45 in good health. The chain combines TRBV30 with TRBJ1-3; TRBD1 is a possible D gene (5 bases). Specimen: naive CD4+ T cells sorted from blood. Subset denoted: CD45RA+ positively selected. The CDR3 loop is CAWSVGGSGNTIYF. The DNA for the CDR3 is TGTGCCTGGAGTGTGGGGGGCTCTGGAAACACCATATATTTT.